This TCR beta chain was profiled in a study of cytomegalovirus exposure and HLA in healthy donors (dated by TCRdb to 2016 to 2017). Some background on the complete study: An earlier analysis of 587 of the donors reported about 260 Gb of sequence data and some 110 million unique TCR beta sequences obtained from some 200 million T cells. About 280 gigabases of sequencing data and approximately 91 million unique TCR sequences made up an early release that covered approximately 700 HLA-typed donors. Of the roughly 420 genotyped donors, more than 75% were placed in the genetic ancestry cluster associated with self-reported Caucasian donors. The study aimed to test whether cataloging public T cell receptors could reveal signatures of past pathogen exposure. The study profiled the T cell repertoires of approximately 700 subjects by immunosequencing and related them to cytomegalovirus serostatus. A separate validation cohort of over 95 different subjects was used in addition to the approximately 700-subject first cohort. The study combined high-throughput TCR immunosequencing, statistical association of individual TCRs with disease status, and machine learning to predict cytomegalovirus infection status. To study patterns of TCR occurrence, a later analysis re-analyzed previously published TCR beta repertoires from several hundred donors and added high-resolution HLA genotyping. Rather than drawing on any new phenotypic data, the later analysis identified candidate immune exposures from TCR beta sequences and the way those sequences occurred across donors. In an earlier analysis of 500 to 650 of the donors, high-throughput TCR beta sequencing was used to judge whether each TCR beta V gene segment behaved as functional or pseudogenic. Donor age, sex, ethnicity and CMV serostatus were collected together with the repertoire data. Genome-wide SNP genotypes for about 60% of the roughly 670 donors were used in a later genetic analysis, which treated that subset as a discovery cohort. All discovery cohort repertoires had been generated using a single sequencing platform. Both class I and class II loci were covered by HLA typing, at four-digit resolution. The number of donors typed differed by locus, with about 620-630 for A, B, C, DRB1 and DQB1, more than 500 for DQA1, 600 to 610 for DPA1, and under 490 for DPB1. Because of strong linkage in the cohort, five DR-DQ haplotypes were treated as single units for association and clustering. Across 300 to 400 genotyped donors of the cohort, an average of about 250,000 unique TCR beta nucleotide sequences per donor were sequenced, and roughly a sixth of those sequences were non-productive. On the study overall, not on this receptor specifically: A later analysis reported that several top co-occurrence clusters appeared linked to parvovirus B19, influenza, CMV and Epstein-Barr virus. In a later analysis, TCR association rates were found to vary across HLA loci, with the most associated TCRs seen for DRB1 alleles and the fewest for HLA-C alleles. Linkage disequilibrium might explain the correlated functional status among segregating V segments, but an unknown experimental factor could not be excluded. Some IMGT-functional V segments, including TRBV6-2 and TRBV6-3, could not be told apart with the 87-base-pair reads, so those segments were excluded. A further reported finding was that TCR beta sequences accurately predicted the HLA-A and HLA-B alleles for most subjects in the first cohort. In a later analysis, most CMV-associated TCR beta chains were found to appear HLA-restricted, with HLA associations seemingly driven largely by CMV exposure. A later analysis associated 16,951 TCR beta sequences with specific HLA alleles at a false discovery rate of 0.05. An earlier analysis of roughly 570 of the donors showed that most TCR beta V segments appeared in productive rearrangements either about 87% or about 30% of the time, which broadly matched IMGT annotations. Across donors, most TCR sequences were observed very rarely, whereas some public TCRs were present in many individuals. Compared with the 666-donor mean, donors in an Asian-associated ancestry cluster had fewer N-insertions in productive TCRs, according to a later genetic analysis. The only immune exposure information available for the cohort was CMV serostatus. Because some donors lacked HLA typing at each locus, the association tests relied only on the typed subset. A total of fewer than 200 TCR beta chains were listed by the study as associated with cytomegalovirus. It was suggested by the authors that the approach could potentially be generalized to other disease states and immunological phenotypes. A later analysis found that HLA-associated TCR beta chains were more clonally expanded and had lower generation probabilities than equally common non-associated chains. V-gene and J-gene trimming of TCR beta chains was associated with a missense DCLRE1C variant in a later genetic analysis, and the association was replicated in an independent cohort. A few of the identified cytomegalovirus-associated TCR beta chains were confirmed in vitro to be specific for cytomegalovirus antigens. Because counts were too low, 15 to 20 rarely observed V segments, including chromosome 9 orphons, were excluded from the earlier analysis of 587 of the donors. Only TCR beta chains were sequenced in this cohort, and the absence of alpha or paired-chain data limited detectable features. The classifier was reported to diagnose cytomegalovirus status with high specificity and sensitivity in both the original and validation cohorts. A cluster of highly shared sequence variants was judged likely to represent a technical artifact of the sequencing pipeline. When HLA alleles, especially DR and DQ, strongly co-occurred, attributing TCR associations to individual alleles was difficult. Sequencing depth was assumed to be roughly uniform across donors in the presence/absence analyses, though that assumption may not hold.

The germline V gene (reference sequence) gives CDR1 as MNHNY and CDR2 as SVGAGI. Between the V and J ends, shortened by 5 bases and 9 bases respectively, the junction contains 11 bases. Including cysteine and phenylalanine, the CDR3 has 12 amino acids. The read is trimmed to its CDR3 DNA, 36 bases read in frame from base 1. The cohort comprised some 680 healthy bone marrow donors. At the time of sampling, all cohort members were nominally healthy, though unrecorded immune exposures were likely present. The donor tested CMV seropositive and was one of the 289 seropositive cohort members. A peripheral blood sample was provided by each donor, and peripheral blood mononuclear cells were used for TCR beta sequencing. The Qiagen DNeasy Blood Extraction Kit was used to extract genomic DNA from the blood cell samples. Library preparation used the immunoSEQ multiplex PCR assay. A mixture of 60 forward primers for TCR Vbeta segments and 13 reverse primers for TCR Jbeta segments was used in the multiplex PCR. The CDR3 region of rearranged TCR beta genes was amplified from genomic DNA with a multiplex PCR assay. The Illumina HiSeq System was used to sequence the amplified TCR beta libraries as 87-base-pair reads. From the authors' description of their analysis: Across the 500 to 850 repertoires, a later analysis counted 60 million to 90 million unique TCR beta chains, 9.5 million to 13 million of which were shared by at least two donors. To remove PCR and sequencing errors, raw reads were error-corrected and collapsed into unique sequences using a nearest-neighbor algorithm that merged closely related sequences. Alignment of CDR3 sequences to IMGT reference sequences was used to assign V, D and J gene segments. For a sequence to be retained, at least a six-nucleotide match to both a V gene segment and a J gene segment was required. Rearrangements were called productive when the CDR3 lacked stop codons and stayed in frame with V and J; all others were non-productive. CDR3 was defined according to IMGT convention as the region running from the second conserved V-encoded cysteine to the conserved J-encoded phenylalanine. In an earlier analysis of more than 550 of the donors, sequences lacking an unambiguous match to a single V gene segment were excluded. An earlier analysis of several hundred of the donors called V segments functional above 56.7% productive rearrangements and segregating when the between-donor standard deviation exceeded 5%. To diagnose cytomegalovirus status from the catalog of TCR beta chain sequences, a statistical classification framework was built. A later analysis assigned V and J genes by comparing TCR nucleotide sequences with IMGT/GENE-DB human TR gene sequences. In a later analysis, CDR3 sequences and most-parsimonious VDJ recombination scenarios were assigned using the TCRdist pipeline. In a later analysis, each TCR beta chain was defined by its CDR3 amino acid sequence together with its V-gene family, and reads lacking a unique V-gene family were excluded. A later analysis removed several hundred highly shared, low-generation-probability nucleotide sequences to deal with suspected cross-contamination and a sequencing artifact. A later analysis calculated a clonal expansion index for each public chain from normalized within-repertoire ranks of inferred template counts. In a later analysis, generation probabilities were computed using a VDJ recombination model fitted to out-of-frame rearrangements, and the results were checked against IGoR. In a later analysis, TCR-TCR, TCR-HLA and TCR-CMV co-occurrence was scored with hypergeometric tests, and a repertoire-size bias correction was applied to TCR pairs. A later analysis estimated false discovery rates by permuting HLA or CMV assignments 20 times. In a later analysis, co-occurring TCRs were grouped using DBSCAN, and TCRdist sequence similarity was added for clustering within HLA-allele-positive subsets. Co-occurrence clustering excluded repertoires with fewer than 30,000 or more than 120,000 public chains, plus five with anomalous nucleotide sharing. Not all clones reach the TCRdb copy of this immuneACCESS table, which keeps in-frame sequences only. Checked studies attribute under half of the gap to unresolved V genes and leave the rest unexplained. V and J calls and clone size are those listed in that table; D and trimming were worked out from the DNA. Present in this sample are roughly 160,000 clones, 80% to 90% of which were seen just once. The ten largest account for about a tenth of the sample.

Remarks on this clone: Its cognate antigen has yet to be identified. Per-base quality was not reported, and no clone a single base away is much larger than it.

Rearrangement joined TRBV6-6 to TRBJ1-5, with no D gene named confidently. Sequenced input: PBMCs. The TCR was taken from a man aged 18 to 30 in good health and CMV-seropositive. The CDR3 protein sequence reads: CASSRTPGPQHF. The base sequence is TGTGCCAGCAGTCGAACTCCCGGGCCCCAGCATTTT.